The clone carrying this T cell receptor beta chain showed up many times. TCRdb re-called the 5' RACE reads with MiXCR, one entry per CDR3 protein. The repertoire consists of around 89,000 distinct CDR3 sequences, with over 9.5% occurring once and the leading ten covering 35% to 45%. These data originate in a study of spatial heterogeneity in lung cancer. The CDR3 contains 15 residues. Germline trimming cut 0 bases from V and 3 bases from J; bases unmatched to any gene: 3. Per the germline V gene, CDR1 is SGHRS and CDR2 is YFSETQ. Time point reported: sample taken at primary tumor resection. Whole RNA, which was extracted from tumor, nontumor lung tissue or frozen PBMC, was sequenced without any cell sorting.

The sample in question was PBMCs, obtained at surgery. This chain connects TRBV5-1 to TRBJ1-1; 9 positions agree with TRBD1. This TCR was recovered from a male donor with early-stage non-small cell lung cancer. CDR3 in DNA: TGCGCCAGCAGCTTGGTTCGGACAGGGGACACTGAAGCTTTCTTT. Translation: CASSLVRTGDTEAFF.